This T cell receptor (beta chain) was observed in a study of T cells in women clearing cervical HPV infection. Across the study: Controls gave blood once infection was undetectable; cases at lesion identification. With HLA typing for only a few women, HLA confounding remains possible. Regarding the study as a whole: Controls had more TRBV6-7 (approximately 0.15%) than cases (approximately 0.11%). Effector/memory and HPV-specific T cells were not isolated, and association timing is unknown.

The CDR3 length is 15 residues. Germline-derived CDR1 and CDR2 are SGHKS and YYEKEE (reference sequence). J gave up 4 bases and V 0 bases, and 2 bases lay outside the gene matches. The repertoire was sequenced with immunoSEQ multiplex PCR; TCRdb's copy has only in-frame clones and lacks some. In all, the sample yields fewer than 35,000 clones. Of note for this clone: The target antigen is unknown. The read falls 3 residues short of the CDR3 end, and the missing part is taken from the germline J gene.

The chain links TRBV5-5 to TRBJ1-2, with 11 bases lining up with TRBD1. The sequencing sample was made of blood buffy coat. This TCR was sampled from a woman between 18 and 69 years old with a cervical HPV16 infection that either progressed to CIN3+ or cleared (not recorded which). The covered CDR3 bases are TGTGCCAGCAGCTTGGGGACAGGGGGCTTCTATGGC. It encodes CASSLGTGGFYG. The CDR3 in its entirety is CASSLGTGGFYGYTF.